This TCR beta chain was documented in a study of T cells in Graves' hyperthyroidism and ophthalmopathy. This clonotype was picked up many times. Subjects aged 18 to 65 presented with newly diagnosed hyperthyroidism of less than 2 months' duration. TCR beta CDR3 sequences were amplified from RNA transcripts. First-round RT-PCR targeting the TCR CDR3 was performed with the HTBI primer set. TCRdb analysed the multiplex PCR reads with MiXCR anew, one entry per CDR3 protein. The sample lists about 700,000 distinct CDR3 sequences; 14% were seen once. The CDR3 covers 17 residues. CDR1 GTSNPN and CDR2 SVGIG come from the germline V gene (reference sequence). Trimming left V 0 bases short and J 2 bases short, with 18 bases between.

Sequenced: blood. The clonotype comes from a woman under 30 with Graves' hyperthyroidism. The rearrangement joins TRBV30 to TRBJ2-3; D unclear. The CDR3 bases are TGTGCCTGGAGTGTCCCTATTATAGTGCGATCCACAGATACGCAGTATTTT. Translating gives CAWSVPIIVRSTDTQYF. The variable domain in full, with the rest retrieved from reference TRBV30 and TRBJ2-3, is SQTIHQWPATLVQPVGSPLSLECTVEGTSNPNLYWYRQAAGRGLQLLFYSVGIGQISSEVPQNLSASRPQDRQFILSSKKLLLSDSGFYLCAWSVPIIVRSTDTQYFGPGTRLTVL.